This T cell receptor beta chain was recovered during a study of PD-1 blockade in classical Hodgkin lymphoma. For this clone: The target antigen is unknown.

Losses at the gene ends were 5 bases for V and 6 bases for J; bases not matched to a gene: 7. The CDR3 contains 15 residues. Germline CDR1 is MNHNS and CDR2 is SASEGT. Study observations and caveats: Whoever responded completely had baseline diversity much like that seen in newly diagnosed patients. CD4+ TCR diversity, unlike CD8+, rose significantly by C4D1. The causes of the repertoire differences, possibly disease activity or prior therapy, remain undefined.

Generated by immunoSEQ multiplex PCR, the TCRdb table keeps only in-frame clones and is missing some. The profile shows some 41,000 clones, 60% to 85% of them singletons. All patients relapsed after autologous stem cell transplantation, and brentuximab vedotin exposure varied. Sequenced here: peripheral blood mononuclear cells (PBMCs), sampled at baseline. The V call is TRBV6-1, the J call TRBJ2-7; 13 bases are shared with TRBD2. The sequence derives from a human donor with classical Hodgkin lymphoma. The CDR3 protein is CASSPPGLAGAEQYF. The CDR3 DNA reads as TGTGCCAGCAGTCCCCCTGGACTAGCGGGAGCCGAGCAGTACTTC.